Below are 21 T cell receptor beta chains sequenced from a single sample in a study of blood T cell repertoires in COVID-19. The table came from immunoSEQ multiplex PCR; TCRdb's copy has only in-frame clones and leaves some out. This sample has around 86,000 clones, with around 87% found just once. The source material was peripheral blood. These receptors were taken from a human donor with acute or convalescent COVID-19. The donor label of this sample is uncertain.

DNA of the CDR3: TGTGCCAGTCGGGGTGTAGGACCCAATTCACCCCTCCACTTT. It specifies CASRGVGPNSPLHF. This chain connects TRBV7-2 to TRBJ1-6; D is unclear. V dropped 9 bases and J dropped 7 bases, with 16 bases sitting between them. The germline V gene has CDR1 SGHTA and CDR2 FQGNSA. The CDR3 covers 14 residues. Combining the CDR3 with reference TRBV7-2 and TRBJ1-6 gives the whole variable domain GAGVSQSPSNKVTEKGKDVELRCDPISGHTALYWYRQSLGQGLEFLIYFQGNSAPDKSGLPSDRFSAERTGGSVSTLTIQRTQQEDSAVYLCASRGVGPNSPLHFGNGTRLTVT.

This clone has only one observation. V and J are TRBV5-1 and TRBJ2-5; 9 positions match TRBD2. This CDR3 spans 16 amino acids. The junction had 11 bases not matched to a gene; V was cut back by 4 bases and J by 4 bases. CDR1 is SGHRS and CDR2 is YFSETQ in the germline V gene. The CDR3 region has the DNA TGCGCCAGCAGCGGGAACCCGCGGGGGGGCCGAGAGACCCAGTACTTC. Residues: CASSGNPRGGRETQYF.

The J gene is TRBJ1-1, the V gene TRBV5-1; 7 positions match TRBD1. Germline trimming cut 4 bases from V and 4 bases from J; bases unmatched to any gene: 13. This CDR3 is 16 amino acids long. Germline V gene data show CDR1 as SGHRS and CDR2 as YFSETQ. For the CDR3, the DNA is TGCGCCAGCAGCCAAGGGAATACAGGGGCGGGCACTGAAGCTTTCTTT. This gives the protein CASSQGNTGAGTEAFF.

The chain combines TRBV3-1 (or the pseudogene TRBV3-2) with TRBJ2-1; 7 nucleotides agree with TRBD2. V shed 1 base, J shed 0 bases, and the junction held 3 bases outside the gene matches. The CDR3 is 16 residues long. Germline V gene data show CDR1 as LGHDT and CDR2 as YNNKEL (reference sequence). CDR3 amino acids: CASSQAGGSSYNEQFF. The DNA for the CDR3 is TGTGCCAGCAGCCAAGCGGGGGGAAGCTCCTACAATGAGCAGTTCTTC.

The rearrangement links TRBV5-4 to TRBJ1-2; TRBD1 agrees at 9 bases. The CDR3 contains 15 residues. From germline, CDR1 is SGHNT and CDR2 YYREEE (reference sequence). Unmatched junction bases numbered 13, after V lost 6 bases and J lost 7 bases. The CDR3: CASTRGGQGVGGYTF. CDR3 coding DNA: TGTGCCAGCACCCGGGGGGGACAGGGCGTGGGTGGCTACACCTTC.

The CDR3 DNA reads as TGCGCCAGCAGCCAAACCGGACAGGGGATAAGTGAAAAACTGTTTTTT. Protein: CASSQTGQGISEKLFF. This chain links TRBV4-3 with TRBJ1-4, with 9 bases fitting TRBD1. The V segment lost 2 bases and the J segment 7 bases; nucleotides outside the gene matches: 8. CDR1 and CDR2 from the germline V gene are LGHNA and YSLEER. The CDR3 is made up of 16 amino acids.

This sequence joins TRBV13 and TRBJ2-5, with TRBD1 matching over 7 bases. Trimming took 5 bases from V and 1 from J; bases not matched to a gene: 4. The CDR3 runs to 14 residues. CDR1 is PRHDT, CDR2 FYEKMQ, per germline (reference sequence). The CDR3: CASSEQGPQETQYF. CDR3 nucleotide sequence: TGTGCCAGCAGCGAACAGGGGCCCCAAGAGACCCAGTACTTC. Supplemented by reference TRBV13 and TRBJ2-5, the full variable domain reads AAGVIQSPRHLIKEKRETATLKCYPIPRHDTVYWYQQGPGQDPQFLISFYEKMQSDKGSIPDRFSAQQFSDYHSELNMSSLELGDSALYFCASSEQGPQETQYFGPGTRLLVL.

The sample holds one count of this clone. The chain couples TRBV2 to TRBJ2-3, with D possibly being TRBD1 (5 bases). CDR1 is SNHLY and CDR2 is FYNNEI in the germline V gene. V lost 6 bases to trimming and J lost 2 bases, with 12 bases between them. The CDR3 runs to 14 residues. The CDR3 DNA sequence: TGTGCCAGCAGGGACATAGGGGACACAGATACGCAGTATTTT. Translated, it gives CASRDIGDTDTQYF.

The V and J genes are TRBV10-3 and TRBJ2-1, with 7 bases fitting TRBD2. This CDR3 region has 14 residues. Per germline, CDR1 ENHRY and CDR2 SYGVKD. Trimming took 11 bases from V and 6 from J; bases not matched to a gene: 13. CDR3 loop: CASAGDPAVNEQFF. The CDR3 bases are TGTGCCTCCGCGGGGGACCCGGCCGTCAATGAGCAGTTCTTC.

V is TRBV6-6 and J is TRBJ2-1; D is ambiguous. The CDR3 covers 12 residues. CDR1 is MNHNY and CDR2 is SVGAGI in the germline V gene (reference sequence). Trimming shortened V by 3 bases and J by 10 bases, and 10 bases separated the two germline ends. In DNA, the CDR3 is TGTGCCAGCAGTTATGAGGTTGGGGAGCAGTTCTTC. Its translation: CASSYEVGEQFF.

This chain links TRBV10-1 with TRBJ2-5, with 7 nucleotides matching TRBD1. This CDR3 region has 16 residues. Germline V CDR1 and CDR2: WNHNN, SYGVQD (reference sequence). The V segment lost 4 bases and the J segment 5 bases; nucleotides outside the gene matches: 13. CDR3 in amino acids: CASSGASGTAEETQYF. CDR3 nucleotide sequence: TGCGCCAGCAGTGGAGCATCCGGGACAGCTGAGGAGACCCAGTACTTC.

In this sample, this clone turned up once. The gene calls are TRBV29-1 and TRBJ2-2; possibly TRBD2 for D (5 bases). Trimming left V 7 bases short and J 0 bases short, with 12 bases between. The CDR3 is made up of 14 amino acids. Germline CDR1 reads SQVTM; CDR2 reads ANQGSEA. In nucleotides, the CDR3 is TGCAGCGGCGGCTCGCGGGCGAACACCGGGGAGCTGTTTTTT. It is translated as CSGGSRANTGELFF.

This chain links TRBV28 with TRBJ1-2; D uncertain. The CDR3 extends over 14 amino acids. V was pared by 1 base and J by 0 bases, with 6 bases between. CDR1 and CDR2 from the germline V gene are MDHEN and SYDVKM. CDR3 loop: CASSLLGANYGYTF. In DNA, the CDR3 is TGTGCCAGCAGTTTATTGGGAGCTAACTATGGCTACACCTTC.

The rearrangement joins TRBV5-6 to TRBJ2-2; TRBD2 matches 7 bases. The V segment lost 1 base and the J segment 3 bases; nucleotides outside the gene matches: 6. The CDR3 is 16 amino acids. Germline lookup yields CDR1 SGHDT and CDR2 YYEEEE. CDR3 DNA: TGTGCCAGCAGCTTGTTTCTCGGGGGGTACACCGGGGAGCTGTTTTTT. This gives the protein CASSLFLGGYTGELFF.

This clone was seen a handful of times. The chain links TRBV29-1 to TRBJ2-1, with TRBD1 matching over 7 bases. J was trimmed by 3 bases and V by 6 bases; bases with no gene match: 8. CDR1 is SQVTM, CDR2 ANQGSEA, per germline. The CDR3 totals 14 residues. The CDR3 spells CSVSTGRDYNEQFF. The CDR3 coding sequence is TGCAGCGTATCGACAGGGCGTGACTACAATGAGCAGTTCTTC.

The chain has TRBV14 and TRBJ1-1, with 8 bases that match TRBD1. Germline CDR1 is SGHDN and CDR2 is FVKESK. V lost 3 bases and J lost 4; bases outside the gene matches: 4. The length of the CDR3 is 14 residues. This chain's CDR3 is CASSQRQGSTEAFF. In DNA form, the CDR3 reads TGTGCCAGCAGCCAGCGACAGGGGAGCACTGAAGCTTTCTTT.

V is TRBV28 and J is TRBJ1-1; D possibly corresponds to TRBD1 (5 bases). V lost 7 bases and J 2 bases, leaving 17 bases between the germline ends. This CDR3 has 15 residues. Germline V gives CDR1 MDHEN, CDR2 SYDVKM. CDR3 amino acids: CASTPWGVRNTEAFF. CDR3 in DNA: TGTGCCAGCACTCCCTGGGGCGTTAGAAACACTGAAGCTTTCTTT.

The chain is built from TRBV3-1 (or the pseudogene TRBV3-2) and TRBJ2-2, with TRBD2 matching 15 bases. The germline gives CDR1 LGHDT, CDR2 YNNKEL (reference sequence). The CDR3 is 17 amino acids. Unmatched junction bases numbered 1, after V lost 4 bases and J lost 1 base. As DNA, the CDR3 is TGTGCCAGCAGCCGGACTAGCGGGGGGGAGAACACCGGGGAGCTGTTTTTT. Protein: CASSRTSGGENTGELFF.

Here the CDR3 DNA reads TGTGCCAGTAGTCCTGACAGGGCCAAGAACACTGAAGCTTTCTTT. Amino acids: CASSPDRAKNTEAFF. V usage is TRBV19 and J usage is TRBJ1-1; 7 nucleotides align to TRBD1. This CDR3 has 15 residues. With V trimmed by 5 bases and J by 1 base, 7 bases remained unmatched. Per the germline V gene, CDR1 is LNHDA and CDR2 is SQIVND (reference sequence). The variable domain in full, completed from reference TRBV19 and TRBJ1-1, reads DGGITQSPKYLFRKEGQNVTLSCEQNLNHDAMYWYRQDPGQGLRLIYYSQIVNDFQKGDIAEGYSVSREKKESFPLTVTSAQKNPTAFYLCASSPDRAKNTEAFFGQGTRLTVV.

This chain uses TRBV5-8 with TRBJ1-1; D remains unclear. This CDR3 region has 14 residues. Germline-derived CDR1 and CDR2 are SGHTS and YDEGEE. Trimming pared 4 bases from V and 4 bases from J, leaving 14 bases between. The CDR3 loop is CASSPIDGSTEAFF. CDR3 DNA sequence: TGTGCCAGCAGCCCGATAGACGGGAGCACTGAAGCTTTCTTT.

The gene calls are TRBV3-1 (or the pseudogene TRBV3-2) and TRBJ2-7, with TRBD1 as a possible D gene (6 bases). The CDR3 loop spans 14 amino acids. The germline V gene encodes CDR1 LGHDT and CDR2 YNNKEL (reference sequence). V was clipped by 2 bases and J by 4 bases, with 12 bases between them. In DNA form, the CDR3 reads TGTGCCAGCAGCCAACCAGGGGTCCTATACGAGCAGTACTTC. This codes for CASSQPGVLYEQYF.